The rows below give T cell receptor beta chains drawn from one sample of a study of T-cell memory formation after mild COVID-19. MiXCR, run by TCRdb on the 5' RACE reads, gives a single entry per CDR3 protein. The sample lists around 410,000 distinct CDR3 sequences, 20% to 30% occurring once. The sequenced material came from PBMCs or a T cell subset sorted from them (not recorded which). These TCRs come from an adult woman who had mild COVID-19 (a few samples of this study predate the infection). Cell type and time point are not known. CDR3s include the opening cysteine and the closing phenylalanine or tryptophan. A D gene is named only where the DNA matches it firmly. Clone size is stated in some rows and not others, as once, few, many or a class when expanded.

few,NA,TRBV3-1,TRBJ2-5,TGTGCCAGCAGCCAAGATAGTGGGGAAGAGACCCAGTACTTC,CASSQDSGEETQYF
NA,NA,TRBV5-1,TRBJ2-1,TGCGCCAGCAGCTCGGACTCCAATGAGCAGTTCTTC,CASSSDSNEQFF
few,TRBD2,TRBV5-1,TRBJ2-5,TGCGCCAGCAGCTTGGGACCCCTGACTAGCGGGGGTCAAGAGACCCAGTACTTC,CASSLGPLTSGGQETQYF
NA,TRBD1,TRBV7-9,TRBJ1-2,TGTGCCAGCAGCTCGGGACAGCCCGGTTATGGCTACACCTTC,CASSSGQPGYGYTF
few,TRBD1,TRBV12-3/TRBV12-4,TRBJ1-2,TGTGCCAGCAGAGCACAGGGGGTGAACTATGGCTACACCTTC,CASRAQGVNYGYTF
few,NA,TRBV15,TRBJ1-1,TGTGCCACCAGCAACCTGAACACTGAAGCTTTCTTT,CATSNLNTEAFF
NA,TRBD2,TRBV27,TRBJ2-1,TGTGCCAGCAGTCCGGTTCTAGCGGGGAGGTACGGTGTTGAGCAGTTCTTC,CASSPVLAGRYGVEQFF
NA,NA,TRBV5-1,TRBJ2-3,TGCGCCAGCAGCTTGGTTAATTCGGGAGATACGCAGTATTTT,CASSLVNSGDTQYF
few,TRBD1,TRBV4-1,TRBJ1-2,TGCGCCAGCAGCCAAGATCGGACAGGGGGCGCGGGACTCACCTTC,CASSQDRTGGAGLTF
NA,NA,TRBV9,TRBJ2-1,TGTGCCAGCAGCGTAGCAGCGGGACAGAGGTACAATGAGCAGTTCTTC,CASSVAAGQRYNEQFF
few,NA,TRBV10-3,TRBJ2-1,TGTGCCGCCCGCGGACAGCGTCCATACAATGAGCAGTTCTTC,CAARGQRPYNEQFF
few,NA,TRBV2,TRBJ2-3,TGTGCCAGCAGTGGTCGCCGGCTAGATACGCAGTATTTT,CASSGRRLDTQYF
NA,NA,TRBV7-3,TRBJ1-6,TGTGCCAGCAGCTTAACTGAGTACTCACCCCTCCACTTT,CASSLTEYSPLHF
NA,NA,TRBV12-3/TRBV12-4,TRBJ1-2,TGTGCCAGCAGTTGGACAGAAAACTATGGCTACACCTTC,CASSWTENYGYTF
NA,NA,TRBV7-9,TRBJ2-5,TGTGCCAGCAGCTTACGGTCGGGGGCAGAGACCCAGTACTTC,CASSLRSGAETQYF
NA,TRBD1,TRBV6-5,TRBJ2-7,TGTGCCAGCAGTTACTCGGACAGGGAGGACGAGCAGTACTTC,CASSYSDREDEQYF
NA,NA,TRBV6-1,TRBJ1-2,TGTGCCAGCAGTCCTCTTGGGGAAACTGGCTACACCTTC,CASSPLGETGYTF
NA,TRBD2,TRBV12-3/TRBV12-4,TRBJ2-1,TGTGCCAGCAGTCTCGGGACTAGCGGGGTCAACAATGAGCAGTTCTTC,CASSLGTSGVNNEQFF
few,TRBD1,TRBV20-1,TRBJ2-5,TGCAGTGCTAGACCCCGACAGGGTGTACAAGAGACCCAGTACTTC,CSARPRQGVQETQYF
few,TRBD2,TRBV6-5,TRBJ2-7,TGTGCCAGCAGTTGGGGGACTAGCGGGAGCTCCTACGAGCAGTACTTC,CASSWGTSGSSYEQYF
few,NA,TRBV7-6,TRBJ2-5,TGTGCCAGCAGCCCTCACCAAGAGACCCAGTACTTC,CASSPHQETQYF
NA,TRBD1,TRBV23-1,TRBJ2-4,TGCGCCAGCAGTCGAGGGGGCCGTCTTGACAAAAACATTCAGTACTTC,CASSRGGRLDKNIQYF
few,NA,TRBV30,TRBJ2-1,TGTGCCTGGTCTTTCACCCCCTACAATGAGCAGTTCTTC,CAWSFTPYNEQFF
NA,NA,TRBV7-9,TRBJ2-7,TGTGCCAGCAGCTTAGGGTACAGGACCTACGAGCAGTACTTC,CASSLGYRTYEQYF
few,NA,TRBV20-1,TRBJ2-1,TGCAGTGCTAGAATTATCGGACAGTCAGACAATGAGCAGTTCTTC,CSARIIGQSDNEQFF
NA,NA,TRBV5-5,TRBJ2-3,TGTGCCAGCAGCATTCACCCCGGGCTCCTTGGGGGAGATACGCAGTATTTT,CASSIHPGLLGGDTQYF
few,TRBD2,TRBV12-3/TRBV12-4,TRBJ2-2,TGTGCCAGCAGTTTCCTCGGACTTAATAGCGGGAGACTCCGCTCGAAGAGCACCGGGGAGCTGTTTTTT,CASSFLGLNSGRLRSKSTGELFF
NA,NA,TRBV10-3,TRBJ1-1,TGTGCCACAAACAGAGGGACTGAAGCTTTCTTT,CATNRGTEAFF
few,NA,TRBV20-1,TRBJ1-2,TGCAGTGCTAGAGGCCCAGGGGACTATGGCTACACCTTC,CSARGPGDYGYTF
NA,NA,TRBV5-1,TRBJ2-3,TGCGCCAGCAGCTCCCGGGACGGATTCACAGATACGCAGTATTTT,CASSSRDGFTDTQYF
few,NA,TRBV13,TRBJ2-1,TGTGCCAGCAGCTCGCCGCAGTCCCGCAATGAGCAGTTCTTC,CASSSPQSRNEQFF
few,NA,TRBV7-3,TRBJ2-1,TGTGCCAGCAGCTCCGCGGGGAAGGTGGGCAATGAGCAGTTCTTC,CASSSAGKVGNEQFF
many,TRBD2,TRBV12-3/TRBV12-4,TRBJ2-2,TGTGCCAGCTGGGGAGGGATTAAGGGGGAGCTGTTTTTT,CASWGGIKGELFF
NA,NA,TRBV19,TRBJ2-7,TGTGCCAGTAGTATAGGGTACCCGGCCTACGAGCAGTACTTC,CASSIGYPAYEQYF
NA,TRBD2,TRBV6-2/TRBV6-3,TRBJ2-7,TGTGCCAGCGGGAGGGGACGGACGACCTACGAGCAGTACTTC,CASGRGRTTYEQYF
NA,TRBD1,TRBV6-5,TRBJ2-5,TGTGCCAGCAGACCCGGGACAGGGGTCTTCGGGACCCAGTACTTC,CASRPGTGVFGTQYF
few,NA,TRBV4-1,TRBJ2-7,TGCGCCAGCAGCCCGAGTGGGCAGCCCTACGAGCAGTACTTC,CASSPSGQPYEQYF
NA,NA,TRBV21-1,TRBJ2-5,TGTGCCAGCAGCCGTACTAGAGGGAGGGGAGAGACCCAGTACTTC,CASSRTRGRGETQYF
few,NA,TRBV7-2,TRBJ2-7,TGTGCCAGCAGCTTAGATCTAGCTCCCTTCACCTACGAGCAGTACTTC,CASSLDLAPFTYEQYF
few,NA,TRBV11-2,TRBJ1-1,TGTGCCAGCAGCTTAGCCCCGGGGGCCGAATGGACTTTCTTT,CASSLAPGAEWTFF
NA,NA,TRBV24-1,TRBJ1-1,TGTGCCACCAGTCCAGGGCGGGGCAGGAACACTGAAGCTTTCTTT,CATSPGRGRNTEAFF
few,TRBD1,TRBV27,TRBJ2-7,TGTGCCAGCACCCACTCGCCGGACAGGGCCTCCTACGAGCAGTACTTC,CASTHSPDRASYEQYF
few,NA,TRBV19,TRBJ2-1,TGTGCCAGTAGTATCCCTTTTGGACGGATAACTTCCTACAATGAGCAGTTCTTC,CASSIPFGRITSYNEQFF